The 16 T cell receptor beta chains given below trace back to one sample, sequenced in a study of shared clonotypes between healthy human individuals. Naive CD8 cells were CD45RO-negative, positively selected for CCR7, excluding terminally differentiated effector memory CD45RA+ cells. Using immunoSEQ multiplex PCR, the repertoire was profiled, and TCRdb retains in-frame clones only, with some absent. The sample carries about 700,000 clones, under 95% recorded once. Source material: naive CD8+ T cells sorted from blood. The source of these receptors is a man aged 25-45 years in good health.

The rearrangement uses TRBV27 and TRBJ2-1, with D perhaps TRBD1 (6 bases). In germline, CDR1 is MNHEY, CDR2 SMNVEV (reference sequence). The CDR3 runs to 14 residues. Trimming shortened V by 7 bases and J by 6 bases, and 16 bases separated the two germline ends. The CDR3 nucleotides read TGTGCCAGCACGACGCAGGGGAAGGGCAATGAGCAGTTCTTC. The encoded protein is CASTTQGKGNEQFF.

The sample holds one count of this clone. The J gene is TRBJ2-3, the V gene TRBV2; TRBD2 matches at 9 bases. There are 17 residues in the CDR3. Per the germline V gene, CDR1 is SNHLY and CDR2 is FYNNEI. Unmatched junction bases numbered 10, after V lost 4 bases and J lost 2 bases. CDR3 loop: CASSVSSSGTFTDTQYF. The CDR3 DNA reads TGTGCCAGCAGTGTGAGCTCTAGCGGGACCTTCACAGATACGCAGTATTTT.

V is TRBV2 and J is TRBJ2-7; 8 positions agree with TRBD1. This CDR3 is 14 amino acids long. Germline CDR1 and CDR2: SNHLY and FYNNEI. Losses at the gene ends were 7 bases for V and 3 bases for J; bases not matched to a gene: 8. CDR3 amino acids: CASISPGQGYEQYF. DNA of the CDR3: TGTGCCAGCATTAGCCCCGGACAGGGCTACGAGCAGTACTTC.

J is TRBJ2-7 and V is TRBV4-1; D remains ambiguous. The CDR3 is 13 amino acids. V lost 2 bases to trimming and J lost 3 bases, with 8 bases between them. Germline CDR1 reads MGHRA; CDR2 reads YSYEKL. The CDR3 loop is CASSQINDYEQYF. The CDR3 DNA follows: TGCGCCAGCAGCCAAATAAATGACTACGAGCAGTACTTC.

This chain links TRBV5-1 with TRBJ1-1; no clear D. Germline V gives CDR1 SGHRS, CDR2 YFSETQ. The CDR3 is 13 amino acids. V was shortened by 3 bases and J by 4 bases, with 10 bases between the two germline ends. The chain's CDR3 is CASSSFRSTEAFF. For the CDR3, the DNA is TGCGCCAGCAGCTCCTTCAGGAGCACTGAAGCTTTCTTT. Full variable domain (remainder filled in from reference TRBV5-1 and TRBJ1-1): KAGVTQTPRYLIKTRGQQVTLSCSPISGHRSVSWYQQTPGQGLQFLFEYFSETQRNKGNFPGRFSGRQFSNSRSEMNVSTLELGDSALYLCASSSFRSTEAFFGQGTRLTVV.

The chain carries TRBV4-1 and TRBJ1-1; D may be TRBD1 (6 bases). From germline, CDR1 is MGHRA and CDR2 YSYEKL. The length of the CDR3 is 16 residues. The V and J ends lost 3 bases and 3 bases respectively, with 17 bases between them. DNA of the CDR3: TGCGCCAGCAGCCACCTCAGCGGGGGCATGTACACTGAAGCTTTCTTT. Residues: CASSHLSGGMYTEAFF.

Of note for this clone: The same CDR3 also results from other DNA sequences found in this sample. The V call is TRBV7-9, the J call TRBJ2-7, with a weak D call TRBD2 (6 bases). This CDR3 has 13 residues. V was pared by 4 bases and J by 4 bases, with 11 bases between. Germline CDR1 reads SEHNR; CDR2 reads FQNEAQ (reference sequence). This CDR3 is CASSSRGTYEQYF. As DNA, the CDR3 is TGTGCCAGCAGCTCCCGGGGGACTTACGAGCAGTACTTC.

The chain is built from TRBV18 and TRBJ2-1; D is undetermined. The CDR3 length is 12 residues. Trimming shortened V by 2 bases and J by 8 bases, and 7 bases separated the two germline ends. Per the germline V gene, CDR1 is KGHSH and CDR2 is LQKENI. The CDR3, as DNA: TGTGCCAGCTCACCAAACTTAGATGAGCAGTTCTTC. This sequence encodes CASSPNLDEQFF.

The rearrangement links TRBV27 to TRBJ2-1; D is unresolved. The CDR3 is made up of 16 amino acids. Trimming left V 7 bases short and J 0 bases short, with 16 bases between. CDR1 and CDR2 from the germline V gene are MNHEY and SMNVEV (reference sequence). CDR3 sequence: CASTTSAFSSYNEQFF. CDR3 nucleotides: TGTGCCAGCACGACTTCAGCGTTTAGCTCCTACAATGAGCAGTTCTTC.

This clone was seen once. This CDR3 is CSVKLAGGPDEQFF. The CDR3 DNA follows: TGCAGCGTTAAGCTAGCGGGAGGGCCCGACGAGCAGTTCTTC. The chain carries TRBV29-1 and TRBJ2-1; 12 nucleotides agree with TRBD2. The CDR3 length is 14 residues. V gave up 5 bases and J gave up 10 bases; unmatched junction bases: 9. Germline V CDR1 and CDR2: SQVTM, ANQGSEA.

The chain links TRBV29-1 to TRBJ2-7; D remains ambiguous. The ends were cut back, 0 bases at V and 0 bases at J, with 12 bases in the middle. Germline loops: CDR1 SQVTM, CDR2 ANQGSEA. This CDR3 has 15 residues. CDR3 coding DNA: TGCAGCGTTGAAGAGGTAGGCAGTAGCTCCTACGAGCAGTACTTC. Residues: CSVEEVGSSSYEQYF.

This chain connects TRBV6-5 to TRBJ1-1, with D perhaps matching TRBD1 (5 bases). V was shortened by 0 bases and J by 8 bases, with 10 bases between the two germline ends. This CDR3 has 13 residues. CDR1 and CDR2 (germline): MNHEY, SVGAGI. This chain's CDR3 is CASSYSVAGEAFF. CDR3 in DNA: TGTGCCAGCAGTTACTCGGTAGCAGGGGAAGCTTTCTTT.

CDR3 loop: CASSPLLGRPGELFF. DNA of the CDR3: TGTGCCAGCTCACCATTGTTGGGGAGGCCCGGGGAGCTGTTTTTT. The V and J genes are TRBV18 and TRBJ2-2, with D possibly TRBD2 on 6 matching bases. Trimming left V 2 bases short and J 6 bases short, with 13 bases between. Per germline, CDR1 KGHSH and CDR2 LQKENI. This CDR3 region has 15 residues.

The rearrangement joins TRBV27 to TRBJ2-7; 8 nucleotides align to TRBD2. V was pared by 5 bases and J by 4 bases, with 4 bases of the junction left unmatched. The germline CDR1 and CDR2 sequences are MNHEY and SMNVEV (reference sequence). The CDR3 spans 13 residues. The CDR3 is CASSPAGAYEQYF. The CDR3, as DNA: TGTGCCAGCAGTCCAGCGGGAGCGTACGAGCAGTACTTC.

The rearrangement joins TRBV29-1 to TRBJ2-1; 7 nucleotides agree with TRBD2. Germline loops: CDR1 SQVTM, CDR2 ANQGSEA. The CDR3 length is 13 residues. Trimming removed 4 bases from V and 6 bases from J; junction bases left unmatched: 6. CDR3 region: CSVGASGPNEQFF. DNA for the CDR3: TGCAGCGTTGGGGCTAGCGGACCCAATGAGCAGTTCTTC.

The rearrangement joins TRBV10-3 to TRBJ1-5; D unclear. V lost 11 bases and J 2 bases, leaving 19 bases between the germline ends. CDR3 length: 15 residues. CDR1 is ENHRY, CDR2 SYGVKD, per germline. The CDR3 region has the DNA TGTGCCGTTGGTTCCCCGGTGGACGGCAATCAGCCCCAGCATTTT. Residues: CAVGSPVDGNQPQHF.